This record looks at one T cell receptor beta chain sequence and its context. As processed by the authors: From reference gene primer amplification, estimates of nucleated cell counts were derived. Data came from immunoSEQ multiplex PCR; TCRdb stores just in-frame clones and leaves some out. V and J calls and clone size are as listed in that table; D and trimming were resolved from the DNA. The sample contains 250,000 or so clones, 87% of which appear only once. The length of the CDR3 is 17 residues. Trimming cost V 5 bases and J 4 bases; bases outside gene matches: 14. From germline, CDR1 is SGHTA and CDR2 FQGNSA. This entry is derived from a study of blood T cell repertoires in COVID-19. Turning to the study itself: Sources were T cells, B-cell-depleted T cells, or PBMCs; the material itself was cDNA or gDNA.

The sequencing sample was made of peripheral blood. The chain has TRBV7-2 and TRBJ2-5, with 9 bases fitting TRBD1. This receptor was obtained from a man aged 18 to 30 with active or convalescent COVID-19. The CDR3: CASSPQGTGFGGETQYF. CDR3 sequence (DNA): TGTGCCAGCAGCCCCCAAGGGACAGGGTTCGGCGGAGAGACCCAGTACTTC.